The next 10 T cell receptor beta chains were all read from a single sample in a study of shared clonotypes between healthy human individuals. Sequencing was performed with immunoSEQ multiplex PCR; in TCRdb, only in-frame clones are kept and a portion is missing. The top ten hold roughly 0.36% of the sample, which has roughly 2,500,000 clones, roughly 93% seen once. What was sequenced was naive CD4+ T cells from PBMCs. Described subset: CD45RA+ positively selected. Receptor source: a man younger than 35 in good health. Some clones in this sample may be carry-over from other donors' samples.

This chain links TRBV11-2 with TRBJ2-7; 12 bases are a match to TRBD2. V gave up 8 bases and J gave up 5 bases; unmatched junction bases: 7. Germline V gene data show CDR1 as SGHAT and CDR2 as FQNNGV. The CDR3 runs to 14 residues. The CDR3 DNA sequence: TGTGCCAGCGGGCTGACTAGCGGGAGTCACGAGCAGTACTTC. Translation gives CASGLTSGSHEQYF.

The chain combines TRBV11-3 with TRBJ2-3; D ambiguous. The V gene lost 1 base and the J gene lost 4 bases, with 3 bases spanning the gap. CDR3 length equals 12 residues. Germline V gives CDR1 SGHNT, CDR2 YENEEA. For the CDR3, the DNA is TGTGCCAGCAGCTTAGGGCCAGATACGCAGTATTTT. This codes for CASSLGPDTQYF.

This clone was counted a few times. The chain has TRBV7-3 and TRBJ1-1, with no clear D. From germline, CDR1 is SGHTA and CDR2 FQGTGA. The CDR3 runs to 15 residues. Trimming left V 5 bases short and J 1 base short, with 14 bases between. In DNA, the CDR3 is TGTGCCAGCAGCCTAATGACACTACCGAACACTGAAGCTTTCTTT. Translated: CASSLMTLPNTEAFF.

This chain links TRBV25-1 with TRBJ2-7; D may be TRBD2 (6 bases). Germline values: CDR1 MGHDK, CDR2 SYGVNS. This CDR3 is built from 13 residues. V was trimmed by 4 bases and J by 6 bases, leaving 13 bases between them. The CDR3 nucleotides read TGTGCCAGCAGTGGCCCCGGCGGGGTCGAGCAGTACTTC. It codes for CASSGPGGVEQYF.

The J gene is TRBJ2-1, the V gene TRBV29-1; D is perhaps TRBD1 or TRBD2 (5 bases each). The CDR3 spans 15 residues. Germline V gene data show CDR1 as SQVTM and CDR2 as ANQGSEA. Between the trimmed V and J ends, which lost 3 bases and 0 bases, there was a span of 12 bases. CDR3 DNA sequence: TGCAGCGTTGATAGGGGAGCTGTCTCCTACAATGAGCAGTTCTTC. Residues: CSVDRGAVSYNEQFF.

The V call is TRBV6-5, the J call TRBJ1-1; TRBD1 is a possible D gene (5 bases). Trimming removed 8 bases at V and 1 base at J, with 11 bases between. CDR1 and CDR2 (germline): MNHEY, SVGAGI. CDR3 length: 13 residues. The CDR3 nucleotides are TGTGCCAGCTATGACAGACCGAACACTGAAGCTTTCTTT. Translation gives CASYDRPNTEAFF.

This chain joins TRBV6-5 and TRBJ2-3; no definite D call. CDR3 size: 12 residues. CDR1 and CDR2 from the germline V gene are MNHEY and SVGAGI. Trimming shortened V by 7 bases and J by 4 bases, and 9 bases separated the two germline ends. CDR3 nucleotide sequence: TGTGCCAGCATAATAGTCTCAGATACGCAGTATTTT. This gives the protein CASIIVSDTQYF.

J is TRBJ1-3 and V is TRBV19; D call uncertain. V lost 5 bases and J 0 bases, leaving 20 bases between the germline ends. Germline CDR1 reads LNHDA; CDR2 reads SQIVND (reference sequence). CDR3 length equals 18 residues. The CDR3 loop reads CASSLLILSPSSGNTIYF. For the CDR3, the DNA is TGTGCCAGTAGTCTGTTAATTCTATCCCCTTCCTCTGGAAACACCATATATTTT.

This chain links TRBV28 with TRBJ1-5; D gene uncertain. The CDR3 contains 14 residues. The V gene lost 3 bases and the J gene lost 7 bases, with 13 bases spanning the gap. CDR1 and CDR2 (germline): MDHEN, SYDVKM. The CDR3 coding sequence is TGTGCCAGCAGTTTTCCGGGGTCGCGACAGCCCCAGCATTTT. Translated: CASSFPGSRQPQHF.

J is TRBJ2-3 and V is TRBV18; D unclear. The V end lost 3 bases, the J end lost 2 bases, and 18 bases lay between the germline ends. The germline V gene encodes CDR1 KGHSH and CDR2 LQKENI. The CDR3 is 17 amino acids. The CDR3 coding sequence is TGTGCCAGCTCACCGTATAGGGTCCAAACCTCCACAGATACGCAGTATTTT. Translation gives CASSPYRVQTSTDTQYF.